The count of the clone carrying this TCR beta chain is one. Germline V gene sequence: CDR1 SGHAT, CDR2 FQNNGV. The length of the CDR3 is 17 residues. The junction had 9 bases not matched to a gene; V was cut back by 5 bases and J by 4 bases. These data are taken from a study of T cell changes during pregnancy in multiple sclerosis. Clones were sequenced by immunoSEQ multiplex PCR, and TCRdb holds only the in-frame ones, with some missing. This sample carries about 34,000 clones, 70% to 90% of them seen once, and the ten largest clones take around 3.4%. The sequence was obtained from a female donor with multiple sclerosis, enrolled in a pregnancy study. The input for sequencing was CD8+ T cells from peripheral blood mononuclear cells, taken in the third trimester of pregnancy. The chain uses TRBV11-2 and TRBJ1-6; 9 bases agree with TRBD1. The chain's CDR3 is CASSHPGTGTYNSPLHF. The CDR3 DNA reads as TGTGCCAGCAGCCATCCCGGGACAGGGACTTATAATTCACCCCTCCACTTT.